This is a list of T cell receptor beta chains from one sample in a study of CD8 T cells in ankylosing spondylitis. TCRdb used MiXCR to reprocess the 5' RACE reads, holding one entry per CDR3 protein. The table includes under 150,000 distinct CDR3 sequences, more than 15% detected once. The sequenced sample consisted of blood, either unsorted or a sorted T cell fraction (not recorded which). All receptors derive from a male donor with ankylosing spondylitis. The CDR3 runs from the conserved cysteine through the conserved F or W. The D gene is left open where the match is weak. Size is omitted from some rows. Given values are once, few, many or a class for expanded clones.

V	size	J	D	DNA	CDR3
TRBV27	.	TRBJ2-1	.	TGTGCCAGCAGCCCTGCCTGGCAAAGCTCCTACAATGAGCAGTTCTTC	CASSPAWQSSYNEQFF
TRBV28	.	TRBJ2-1	.	TGTGCCAGCAGTTATCCCCGTCCCCCCTACAATGAGCAGTTCTTC	CASSYPRPPYNEQFF
TRBV25-1	few	TRBJ2-7	.	TGTGCCAGCAGGACCGGGACAAACTCCTACGAGCAGTACTTC	CASRTGTNSYEQYF
TRBV7-3	.	TRBJ1-6	.	TGTGCCAGCAGCTTTAAGGATTCACCCCTCCACTTT	CASSFKDSPLHF
TRBV11-2	.	TRBJ2-1	.	TGTGCCAGCAGCTTAGTCTTAGCGCTGGGTCTAGGTCAGAACAATGAGCAGTTCTTC	CASSLVLALGLGQNNEQFF
TRBV15	few	TRBJ2-1	.	TGTGCCACCAGCGGTGACAAGCGGGATGAGCAGTTCTTC	CATSGDKRDEQFF
TRBV7-7	.	TRBJ2-1	.	TGTGCCTGCAGCTCGGGCCTTGAGCAGTTCTTC	CACSSGLEQFF
TRBV29-1	.	TRBJ2-7	TRBD2	TGCAGCGTGGGACTAGCGGGAGTGGCCTACGAGCAGTACTTC	CSVGLAGVAYEQYF
TRBV9	few	TRBJ1-5	.	TGTGCCAGCAGCGTAAATGGGGCGGATCAGCCCCAGCATTTT	CASSVNGADQPQHF
TRBV9	.	TRBJ1-6	.	TGTGCCAGCAGCGTAGGGGAGGATGGCTCCTATAATTCACCCCTCCACTTT	CASSVGEDGSYNSPLHF
TRBV23-1	few	TRBJ1-4	.	TGCGCCAGCAGTCAATCCGGAGGCCGTAATGAAAAACTGTTTTTT	CASSQSGGRNEKLFF
TRBV20-1	.	TRBJ2-7	.	TGCAGTGCTAGAGATCGTAGTCCCTACGAGCAGTACTTC	CSARDRSPYEQYF
TRBV7-9	few	TRBJ1-6	.	TGTGCCAGCAGCTTCTCACAGAATAATTCACCCCTCCACTTT	CASSFSQNNSPLHF
TRBV11-3	few	TRBJ2-2	.	TGTGCCAGCAGCCCCACGACAGGGAACACCGGGGAGCTGTTTTTT	CASSPTTGNTGELFF
TRBV18	few	TRBJ2-1	TRBD1	TGTGCCAGCTCACGACAGGGGCCCTACAATGAGCAGTTCTTC	CASSRQGPYNEQFF
TRBV7-9	few	TRBJ1-4	.	TGTGCCAGCAGCTTAGTTTCGGGGGCGGAAAAACTGTTTTTT	CASSLVSGAEKLFF
TRBV11-3	.	TRBJ2-7	.	TGTGCCAGCGGATACTTGCGGTTTCCCTACGAGCAGTACTTC	CASGYLRFPYEQYF
TRBV7-9	.	TRBJ2-1	TRBD2	TGTGCCAGCAGACCACTGCGGGGACTAGCGTCAGGCGATGAGCAGTTCTTC	CASRPLRGLASGDEQFF
TRBV30	few	TRBJ1-5	.	TGTGCCTGGAGTGGAGGCAATCAGCCCCAGCATTTT	CAWSGGNQPQHF
TRBV20-1	.	TRBJ1-1	TRBD1	TGCAGTGCCATGCCTGGGACAGGGGTGCCTGAAGCTTTCTTT	CSAMPGTGVPEAFF
TRBV27	few	TRBJ2-1	.	TGTGCCAGCAGTTCAAACTTCTTCCCGGGGCAGTTCTTC	CASSSNFFPGQFF
TRBV9	.	TRBJ1-1	TRBD1	TGTGCCAGCAGCGACGGACAGGAATGGACTGAAGCTTTCTTT	CASSDGQEWTEAFF
TRBV5-1	few	TRBJ1-3	.	TGCGCCAGTAGGGCCGGCGGCGACACCATATATTTT	CASRAGGDTIYF
TRBV28	.	TRBJ2-3	TRBD2	TGTGCCAGCAGTTTTAGGGCGGGAGGGGGAGATACGCAGTATTTT	CASSFRAGGGDTQYF
TRBV6-5	few	TRBJ1-2	.	TGTGCCAGCAGTTACGCACGGGGGGTGTATTATGGCTACACCTTC	CASSYARGVYYGYTF
TRBV6-2/TRBV6-3	.	TRBJ2-7	.	TGTGCCAGCGACCACCCAAGTATCGAGCAGTACTTC	CASDHPSIEQYF
TRBV7-8	.	TRBJ2-7	TRBD1	TGTGCCAGCAGCTTAGCTGGGACAGGGGGAACCTACGAGCAGTACTTC	CASSLAGTGGTYEQYF
TRBV7-8	many	TRBJ2-1	.	TGTGCCAGCAGCTCCACAAGACATCCGGGGACATATGAGCAGTTCTTC	CASSSTRHPGTYEQFF
TRBV4-1	.	TRBJ2-1	.	TGCGCCAGCAGCAGAGGACAGCCAAGCTCCTACAATGAGCAGTTCTTC	CASSRGQPSSYNEQFF
TRBV7-8	.	TRBJ1-3	.	TGTGCCAGCAGCTCACACTCAGGTTTCTCTGGAGACACCATATATTTT	CASSSHSGFSGDTIYF
TRBV6-5	many	TRBJ2-1	TRBD2	TGTGCCAGCAGGTCCGGGACTAGCGATGTAAATGAGCAGTTCTTC	CASRSGTSDVNEQFF
TRBV27	.	TRBJ2-1	TRBD2	TGTGCCAGCAGCGAAGGACTAGCGGGATTAAATGAGCAGTTCTTC	CASSEGLAGLNEQFF
TRBV28	few	TRBJ2-7	TRBD2	TGTGCCAGCAGTTTGTCGACTAGCGGGAGGTACGAGCAGTACTTC	CASSLSTSGRYEQYF
TRBV20-1	few	TRBJ2-1	TRBD2	TGCAGTGCCAAAGGCAGCGGGGACTCCTACAATGAGCAGTTCTTC	CSAKGSGDSYNEQFF
TRBV30	.	TRBJ2-7	.	TGTGCCTGGAGTGTAAAGAGGGGGAAGTACTACGAGCAGTACTTC	CAWSVKRGKYYEQYF
TRBV9	few	TRBJ1-6	.	TGTGCCAGCAGCTACTCGGACAGAAGGGGCTCACCCCTCCACTTT	CASSYSDRRGSPLHF
TRBV6-2/TRBV6-3	.	TRBJ2-2	TRBD1	TGTGCCAGCAGTACCAACAGGGGGCAAACCGGGGAGCTGTTTTTT	CASSTNRGQTGELFF
TRBV5-5	.	TRBJ1-1	.	TGTGCCAGCAGCTCTCGCGGGGCGTCCACTGAAGCTTTCTTT	CASSSRGASTEAFF
TRBV4-1	few	TRBJ1-1	.	TGCGCCAGCAGCCAAATAGTAACGTACACTGAAGCTTTCTTT	CASSQIVTYTEAFF
TRBV7-2	few	TRBJ1-2	.	TGTGCCAGCAGCTTAGGGGGGGTCGGGCTGGAAGGTGGCTACACCTTC	CASSLGGVGLEGGYTF
TRBV13	.	TRBJ2-1	.	TGTGCCAGCAGCCAGGGGGGAGTTGGGTACAATGAGCAGTTCTTC	CASSQGGVGYNEQFF
TRBV18	.	TRBJ2-7	.	TGTGCAAGTTTGGGGGCAACTAGCTCCTACGAGCAGTACTTC	CASLGATSSYEQYF
TRBV7-9	.	TRBJ2-1	.	TGTGCCAGCAGCCAGACCGTCTACAATGAGCAGTTCTTC	CASSQTVYNEQFF
TRBV5-4	many	TRBJ1-6	.	TGTGCCAGCAGCCCGGGGCCGGCCTCACCCCTCCACTTT	CASSPGPASPLHF
TRBV9	few	TRBJ2-3	TRBD2	TGTGCCAGCAGCGTAGTGGCTAGCGGACGCACAGATACGCAGTATTTT	CASSVVASGRTDTQYF
TRBV7-9	few	TRBJ2-5	.	TGTGCCAGTGCCGACTCCGGGGAGACCCAGTACTTC	CASADSGETQYF
TRBV7-6	once	TRBJ2-3	TRBD2	TGTGCCAGCAGCTTATCTAGCGGGAGTTCAGATACGCAGTATTTT	CASSLSSGSSDTQYF
TRBV9	.	TRBJ1-2	TRBD1	TGTGCCAGCAGCGTAGAGGGGACAGGGCCTTATGGCTACACCTTC	CASSVEGTGPYGYTF
TRBV19	few	TRBJ2-2	TRBD2	TGTGCCAGCCGAACCGGGACTAGTTCTACCGGGGAGCTGTTTTTT	CASRTGTSSTGELFF
TRBV11-3	.	TRBJ2-7	.	TGTGCCAGCAGCTTAGAGGGGGGGCGTTCCCCCTACGAGCAGTACTTC	CASSLEGGRSPYEQYF
TRBV18	few	TRBJ2-5	.	TGTGCCAGCTCACCACTAACCATTCGGGAAGAGACCCAGTACTTC	CASSPLTIREETQYF